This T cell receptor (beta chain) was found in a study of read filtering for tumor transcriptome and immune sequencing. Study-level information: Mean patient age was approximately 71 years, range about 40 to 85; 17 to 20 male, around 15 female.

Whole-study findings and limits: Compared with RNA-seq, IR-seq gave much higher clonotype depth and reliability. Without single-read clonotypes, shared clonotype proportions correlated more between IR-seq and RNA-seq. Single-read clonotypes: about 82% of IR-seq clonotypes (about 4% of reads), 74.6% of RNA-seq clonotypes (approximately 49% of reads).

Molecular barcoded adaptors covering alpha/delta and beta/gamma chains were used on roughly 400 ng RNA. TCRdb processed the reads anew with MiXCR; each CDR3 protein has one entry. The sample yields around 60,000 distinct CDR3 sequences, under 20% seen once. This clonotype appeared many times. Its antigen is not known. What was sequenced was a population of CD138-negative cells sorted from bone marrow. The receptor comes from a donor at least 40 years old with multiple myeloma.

CDR3 residues: CSAKWQPDQPQHF. The CDR3 DNA reads as TGCAGCGCCAAGTGGCAGCCTGATCAGCCCCAGCATTTT. This chain uses TRBV29-1 with TRBJ1-5; D is ambiguous. Per germline, CDR1 SQVTM and CDR2 ANQGSEA. This CDR3 contains 13 residues. Trimming removed 7 bases from V and 5 bases from J, with 15 bases in between.